The present T cell receptor (beta chain) was sequenced within a study of blood T cell repertoires in COVID-19. Trimming took 1 base from V and 2 from J, leaving 12 bases between them. The CDR3 extends over 15 amino acids. Germline values: CDR1 SEHNR, CDR2 FQNEAQ (reference sequence). Per the original methods: Reference gene primer amplification gave nucleated cell count estimates. Assay used: immunoSEQ multiplex PCR; TCRdb lists only in-frame clones, some missing. V and J calls and clone size are as listed in that table; D and trimming were resolved from the DNA. In the table there are around 230,000 clones, about four fifths of which are singletons.

The sequenced material came from peripheral blood. The sequence was obtained from a woman aged 40-49 years with active or convalescent COVID-19. The genes are TRBV7-9 and TRBJ2-7, with unresolved D. The chain's CDR3 is CASSLDQPSTYEQYF. DNA of the CDR3: TGTGCCAGCAGCTTAGATCAACCCAGTACCTACGAGCAGTACTTC.